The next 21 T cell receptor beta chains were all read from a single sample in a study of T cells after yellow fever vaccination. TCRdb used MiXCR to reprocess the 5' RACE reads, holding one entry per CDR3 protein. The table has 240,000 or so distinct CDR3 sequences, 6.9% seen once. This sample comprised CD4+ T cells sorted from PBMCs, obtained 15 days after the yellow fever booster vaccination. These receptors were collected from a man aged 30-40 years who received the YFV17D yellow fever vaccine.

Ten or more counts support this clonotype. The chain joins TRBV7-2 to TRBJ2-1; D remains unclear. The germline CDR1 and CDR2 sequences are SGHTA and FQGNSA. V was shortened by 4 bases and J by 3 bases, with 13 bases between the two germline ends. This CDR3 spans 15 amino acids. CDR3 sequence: CASSSTWAIYNEQFF. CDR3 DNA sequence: TGTGCCAGCAGCTCCACGTGGGCTATCTACAATGAGCAGTTCTTC. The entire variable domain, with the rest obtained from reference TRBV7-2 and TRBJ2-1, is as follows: GAGVSQSPSNKVTEKGKDVELRCDPISGHTALYWYRQSLGQGLEFLIYFQGNSAPDKSGLPSDRFSAERTGGSVSTLTIQRTQQEDSAVYLCASSSTWAIYNEQFFGPGTRLTVL.

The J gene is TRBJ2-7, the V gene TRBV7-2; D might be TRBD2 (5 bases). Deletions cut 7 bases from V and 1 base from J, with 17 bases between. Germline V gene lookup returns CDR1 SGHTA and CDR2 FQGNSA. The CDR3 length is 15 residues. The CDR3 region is CASTSGMIKSYEQYF. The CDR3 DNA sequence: TGTGCCAGCACCTCCGGGATGATCAAGTCCTACGAGCAGTACTTC.

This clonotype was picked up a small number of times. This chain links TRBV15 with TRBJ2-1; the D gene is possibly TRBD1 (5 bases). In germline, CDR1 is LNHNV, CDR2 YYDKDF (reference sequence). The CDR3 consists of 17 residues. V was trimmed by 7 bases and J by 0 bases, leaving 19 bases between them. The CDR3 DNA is TGTGCCACCAAATCAGGGATACGAGAGAGCTCCTACAATGAGCAGTTCTTC. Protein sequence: CATKSGIRESSYNEQFF.

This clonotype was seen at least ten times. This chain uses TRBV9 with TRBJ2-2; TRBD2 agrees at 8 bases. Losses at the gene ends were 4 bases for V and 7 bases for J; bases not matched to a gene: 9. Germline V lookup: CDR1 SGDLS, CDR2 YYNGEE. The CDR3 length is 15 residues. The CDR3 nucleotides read TGTGCCAGCAGCCCCTCGGGACTAGAAGTCGGGGAGCTGTTTTTT. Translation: CASSPSGLEVGELFF.

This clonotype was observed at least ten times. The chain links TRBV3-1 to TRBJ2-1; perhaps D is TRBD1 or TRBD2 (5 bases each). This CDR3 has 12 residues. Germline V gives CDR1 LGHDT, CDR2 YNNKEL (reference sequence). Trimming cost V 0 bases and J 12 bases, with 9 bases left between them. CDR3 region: CASSQERGRQFF. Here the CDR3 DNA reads TGTGCCAGCAGCCAAGAGAGGGGACGGCAGTTCTTC.

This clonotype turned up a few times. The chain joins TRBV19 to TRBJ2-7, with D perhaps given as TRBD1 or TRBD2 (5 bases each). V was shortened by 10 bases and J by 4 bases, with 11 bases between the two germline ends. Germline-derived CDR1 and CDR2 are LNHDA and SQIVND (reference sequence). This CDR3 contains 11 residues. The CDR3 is CATAEGYEQYF. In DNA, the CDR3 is TGTGCCACCGCTGAGGGGTACGAGCAGTACTTC.

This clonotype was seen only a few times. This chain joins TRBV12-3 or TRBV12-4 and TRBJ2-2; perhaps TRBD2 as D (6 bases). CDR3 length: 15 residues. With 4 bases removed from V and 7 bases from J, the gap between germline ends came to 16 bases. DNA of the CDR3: TGTGCCAGCAGTTCACGACTAGTCCTCTTCGGGGAGCTGTTTTTT. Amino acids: CASSSRLVLFGELFF.

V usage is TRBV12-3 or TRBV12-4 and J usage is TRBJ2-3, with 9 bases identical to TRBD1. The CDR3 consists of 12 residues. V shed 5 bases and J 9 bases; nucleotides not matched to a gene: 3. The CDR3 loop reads CASSDRGITQYF. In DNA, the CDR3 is TGTGCCAGCAGTGACAGGGGGATAACGCAGTATTTT.

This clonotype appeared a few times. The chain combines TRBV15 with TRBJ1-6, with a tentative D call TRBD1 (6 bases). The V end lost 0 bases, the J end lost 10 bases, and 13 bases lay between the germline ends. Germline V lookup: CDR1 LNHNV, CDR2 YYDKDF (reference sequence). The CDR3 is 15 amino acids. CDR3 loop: CATSRDRGRGSPLHF. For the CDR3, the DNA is TGTGCCACCAGCAGAGATCGTGGCAGGGGATCACCCCTCCACTTT.

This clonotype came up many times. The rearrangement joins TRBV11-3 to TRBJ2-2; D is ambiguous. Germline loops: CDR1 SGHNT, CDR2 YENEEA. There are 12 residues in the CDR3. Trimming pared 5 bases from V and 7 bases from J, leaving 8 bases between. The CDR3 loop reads CASSPDHGELFF. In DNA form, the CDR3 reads TGTGCCAGCAGCCCCGACCACGGGGAGCTGTTTTTT.

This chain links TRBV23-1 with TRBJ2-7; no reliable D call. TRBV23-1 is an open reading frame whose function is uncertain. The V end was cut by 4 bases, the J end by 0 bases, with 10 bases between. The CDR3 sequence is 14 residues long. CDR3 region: CASSLTNSSYEQYF. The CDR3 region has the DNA TGCGCCAGCAGTCTAACGAACAGCTCCTACGAGCAGTACTTC.

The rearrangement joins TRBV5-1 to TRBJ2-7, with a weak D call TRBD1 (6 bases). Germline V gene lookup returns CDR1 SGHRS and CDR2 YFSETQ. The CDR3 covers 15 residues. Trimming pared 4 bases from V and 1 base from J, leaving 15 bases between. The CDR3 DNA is TGCGCCAGCAGCCCCCGGACAGCGACGTCCTACGAGCAGTACTTC. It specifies CASSPRTATSYEQYF.

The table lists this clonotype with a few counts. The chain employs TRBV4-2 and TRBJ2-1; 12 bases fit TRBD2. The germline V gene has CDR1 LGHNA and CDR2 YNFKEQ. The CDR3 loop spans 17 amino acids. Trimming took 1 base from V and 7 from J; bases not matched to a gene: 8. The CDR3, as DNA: TGTGCCAGCAGCCAAGGGCTAGCTAGCGGGAGGGAAAATGAGCAGTTCTTC. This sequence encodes CASSQGLASGRENEQFF.

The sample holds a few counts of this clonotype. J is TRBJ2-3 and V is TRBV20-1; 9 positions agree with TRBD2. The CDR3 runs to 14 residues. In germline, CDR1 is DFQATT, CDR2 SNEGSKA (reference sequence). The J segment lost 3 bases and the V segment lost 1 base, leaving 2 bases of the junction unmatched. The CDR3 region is CSARGSGSTDTQYF. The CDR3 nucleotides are TGCAGTGCTAGAGGTAGCGGGAGTACAGATACGCAGTATTTT.

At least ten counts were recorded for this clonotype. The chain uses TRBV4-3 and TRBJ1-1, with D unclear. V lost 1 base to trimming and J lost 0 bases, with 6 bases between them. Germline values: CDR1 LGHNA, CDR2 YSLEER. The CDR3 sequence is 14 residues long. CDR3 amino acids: CASSQVTLNTEAFF. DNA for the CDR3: TGCGCCAGCAGCCAAGTAACCCTGAACACTGAAGCTTTCTTT.

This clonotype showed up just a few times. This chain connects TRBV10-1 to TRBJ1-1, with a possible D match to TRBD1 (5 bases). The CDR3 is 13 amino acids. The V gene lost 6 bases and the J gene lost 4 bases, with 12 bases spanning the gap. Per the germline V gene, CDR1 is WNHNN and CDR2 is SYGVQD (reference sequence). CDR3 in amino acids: CASSPGRLTEAFF. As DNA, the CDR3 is TGCGCCAGCAGCCCAGGGAGGCTCACTGAAGCTTTCTTT.

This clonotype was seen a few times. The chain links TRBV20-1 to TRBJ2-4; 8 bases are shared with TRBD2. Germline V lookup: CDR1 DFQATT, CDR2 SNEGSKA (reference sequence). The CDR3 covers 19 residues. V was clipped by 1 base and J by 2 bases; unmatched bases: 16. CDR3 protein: CSARGPPKAGGSTKNIQYF. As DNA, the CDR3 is TGCAGTGCTAGAGGTCCCCCCAAGGCGGGAGGTTCTACCAAAAACATTCAGTACTTC.

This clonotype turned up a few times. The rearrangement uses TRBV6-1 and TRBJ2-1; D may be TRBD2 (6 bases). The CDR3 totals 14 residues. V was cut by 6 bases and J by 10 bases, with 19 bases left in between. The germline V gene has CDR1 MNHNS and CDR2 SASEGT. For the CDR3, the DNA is TGTGCCAGCAGGGCCTCCGGGGGAGCTGGAGAGCAGTTCTTC. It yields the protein CASRASGGAGEQFF.

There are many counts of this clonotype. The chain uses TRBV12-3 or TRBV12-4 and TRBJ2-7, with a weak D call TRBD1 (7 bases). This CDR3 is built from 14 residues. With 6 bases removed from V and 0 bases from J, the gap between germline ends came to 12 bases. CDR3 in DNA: TGTGCCAGCAGCCGACAGGGAGGCTCCTACGAGCAGTACTTC. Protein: CASSRQGGSYEQYF.

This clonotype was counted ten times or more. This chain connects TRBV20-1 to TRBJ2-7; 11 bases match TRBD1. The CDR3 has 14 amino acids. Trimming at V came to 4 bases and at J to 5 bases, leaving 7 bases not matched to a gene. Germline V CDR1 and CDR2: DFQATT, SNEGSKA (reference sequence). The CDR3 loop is CSAKAGTGGHEQYF. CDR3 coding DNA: TGCAGTGCTAAAGCCGGGACAGGGGGGCACGAGCAGTACTTC.

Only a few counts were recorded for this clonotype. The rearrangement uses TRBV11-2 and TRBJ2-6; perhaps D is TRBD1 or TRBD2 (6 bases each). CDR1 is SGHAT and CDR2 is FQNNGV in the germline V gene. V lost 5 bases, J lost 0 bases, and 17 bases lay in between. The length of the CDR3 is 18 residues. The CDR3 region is CASSPQFGGHSGANVLTF. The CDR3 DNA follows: TGTGCCAGCAGCCCCCAGTTCGGGGGCCACTCTGGGGCCAACGTCCTGACTTTC. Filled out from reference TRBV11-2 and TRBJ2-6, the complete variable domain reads EAGVAQSPRYKIIEKRQSVAFWCNPISGHATLYWYQQILGQGPKLLIQFQNNGVVDDSQLPKDRFSAERLKGVDSTLKIQPAKLEDSAVYLCASSPQFGGHSGANVLTFGAGSRLTVL.